A selection of T cell receptor beta chains follows, all from one sample in a study of post-analysis software for immune sequencing data. TCRdb re-derived calls from the PCR reads in MiXCR, one entry per CDR3 protein. The table lists some 690,000 distinct CDR3 sequences, roughly 29% of them singletons. Material: blood. These receptor sequences come from a girl under 18 with multiple sclerosis. CDR3s include the opening cysteine and the closing phenylalanine or tryptophan. The D gene is left open where the match is weak. Size is omitted from some rows. Given values are once, few, many or a class for expanded clones.

j_call: TRBJ2-3
v_call: TRBV12-2
d_call: NA
clone_size: few
cdr3_aa: CASRLGAETTDTQYF
cdr3_nt: TGTGCAAGTCGCTTAGGAGCTGAAACCACAGATACGCAGTATTTT

j_call: TRBJ2-5
v_call: TRBV24-1
d_call: TRBD1
clone_size: NA
cdr3_aa: CATSEPGQKQETQYF
cdr3_nt: TGTGCCACCAGTGAACCGGGACAGAAACAAGAGACCCAGTACTTC

j_call: TRBJ2-7
v_call: TRBV7-2
d_call: NA
clone_size: few
cdr3_aa: CASSWDWGTYEQYF
cdr3_nt: TGTGCCAGCAGCTGGGACTGGGGAACCTACGAGCAGTACTTC

j_call: TRBJ2-3
v_call: TRBV6-6
d_call: TRBD2
clone_size: NA
cdr3_aa: CASRSGTSGSADTQYF
cdr3_nt: TGTGCCAGCAGATCAGGGACTAGCGGGAGCGCAGATACGCAGTATTTT

j_call: TRBJ2-3
v_call: TRBV20-1
d_call: TRBD2
clone_size: NA
cdr3_aa: CSARTPVAGGLWGPGTDTQYF
cdr3_nt: TGCAGTGCTAGGACTCCTGTAGCGGGGGGCCTCTGGGGCCCGGGCACAGATACGCAGTATTTT

j_call: TRBJ2-7
v_call: TRBV20-1
d_call: NA
clone_size: NA
cdr3_aa: CSAGRSTFSYEQYF
cdr3_nt: TGCAGTGCCGGCCGATCGACGTTTAGCTACGAGCAGTACTTC

j_call: TRBJ2-5
v_call: TRBV7-9
d_call: TRBD1
clone_size: once
cdr3_aa: CASSDRTGFGEQYF
cdr3_nt: TGTGCCAGCAGCGACAGGACAGGGTTTGGTGAGCAGTACTTC

j_call: TRBJ2-5
v_call: TRBV24-1
d_call: NA
clone_size: few
cdr3_aa: CATSDFKGPQETQYF
cdr3_nt: TGTGCCACCAGTGATTTCAAGGGGCCCCAAGAGACCCAGTACTTC

j_call: TRBJ2-7
v_call: TRBV28
d_call: NA
clone_size: NA
cdr3_aa: CASLPEGTYEQYF
cdr3_nt: TGTGCCAGCCTCCCGGAGGGTACCTACGAGCAGTACTTC

j_call: TRBJ2-1
v_call: TRBV28
d_call: TRBD1
clone_size: NA
cdr3_aa: CASRNDRGSYNEQFF
cdr3_nt: TGTGCCAGCAGAAACGACAGGGGCTCCTACAATGAGCAGTTCTTC

j_call: TRBJ2-1
v_call: TRBV7-2
d_call: NA
clone_size: NA
cdr3_aa: CASSSRRRELLGNEQFF
cdr3_nt: TGTGCCAGCAGCTCGCGACGGAGGGAGTTACTTGGCAATGAGCAGTTCTTC

j_call: TRBJ1-1
v_call: TRBV27
d_call: NA
clone_size: few
cdr3_aa: CATHSRTEAFF
cdr3_nt: TGTGCCACCCATTCTCGAACTGAAGCTTTCTTT

j_call: TRBJ2-3
v_call: TRBV10-3
d_call: NA
clone_size: few
cdr3_aa: CATLKEGTDTQYF
cdr3_nt: TGTGCCACCCTGAAGGAGGGCACAGATACGCAGTATTTT

j_call: TRBJ2-3
v_call: TRBV12-5
d_call: NA
clone_size: NA
cdr3_aa: CASVMGRTQYF
cdr3_nt: TGTGCTAGTGTCATGGGAAGAACGCAGTATTTT

j_call: TRBJ1-2
v_call: TRBV4-3
d_call: NA
clone_size: NA
cdr3_aa: CASSQASGYGYTF
cdr3_nt: TGCGCCAGCAGCCAAGCTTCGGGGTATGGCTACACCTTC

j_call: TRBJ1-6
v_call: TRBV4-1
d_call: NA
clone_size: NA
cdr3_aa: CASSQVSVELRRNSPLHF
cdr3_nt: TGCGCCAGCAGCCAAGTTTCGGTCGAGCTCAGGCGAAATTCACCCCTCCACTTT

j_call: TRBJ2-3
v_call: TRBV11-2
d_call: NA
clone_size: NA
cdr3_aa: CASSLELTGRTDTQYF
cdr3_nt: TGTGCCAGCAGCTTAGAGCTGACGGGACGGACAGATACGCAGTATTTT

j_call: TRBJ2-7
v_call: TRBV7-2
d_call: NA
clone_size: NA
cdr3_aa: CASSLSRGTQVRGTQYF
cdr3_nt: TGTGCCAGCAGCTTAAGTCGTGGCACCCAAGTCCGTGGTACCCAGTACTTC

j_call: TRBJ2-5
v_call: TRBV5-1
d_call: NA
clone_size: few
cdr3_aa: CASSLETSGTGTQYF
cdr3_nt: TGCGCCAGCAGCTTGGAAACCAGTGGGACTGGGACCCAGTACTTC

j_call: TRBJ2-1
v_call: TRBV6-5
d_call: NA
clone_size: few
cdr3_aa: CASTYLNEQFF
cdr3_nt: TGTGCCAGCACCTATTTGAATGAGCAGTTCTTC

j_call: TRBJ1-5
v_call: TRBV15
d_call: NA
clone_size: few
cdr3_aa: CATSRPSKGGNQPQHF
cdr3_nt: TGTGCCACCAGCAGACCATCCAAGGGGGGCAATCAGCCCCAGCATTTT

j_call: TRBJ2-7
v_call: TRBV5-1
d_call: TRBD1
clone_size: few
cdr3_aa: CASSLNDRAYEQYF
cdr3_nt: TGCGCCAGCAGCTTGAACGACAGGGCCTACGAGCAGTACTTC

j_call: TRBJ2-3
v_call: TRBV10-3
d_call: NA
clone_size: few
cdr3_aa: CAISRAPQGEDTQYF
cdr3_nt: TGTGCCATCAGTCGTGCGCCCCAAGGGGAAGATACGCAGTATTTT

j_call: TRBJ2-1
v_call: TRBV6-5
d_call: NA
clone_size: NA
cdr3_aa: CASSYNKATATYNEQFF
cdr3_nt: TGTGCCAGCAGTTACAATAAGGCGACAGCGACCTACAATGAGCAGTTCTTC

j_call: TRBJ1-1
v_call: TRBV3-1
d_call: NA
clone_size: few
cdr3_aa: CASSHRTANTEAFF
cdr3_nt: TGTGCCAGCAGCCACCGGACAGCGAACACTGAAGCTTTCTTT

j_call: TRBJ2-7
v_call: TRBV4-3
d_call: TRBD2
clone_size: NA
cdr3_aa: CASSTNPASGDYEQYF
cdr3_nt: TGCGCCAGCAGTACTAACCCCGCTAGCGGGGACTACGAGCAGTACTTC

j_call: TRBJ2-1
v_call: TRBV29-1
d_call: NA
clone_size: many
cdr3_aa: CSVVRGTGNEQFF
cdr3_nt: TGCAGCGTTGTAAGAGGGACGGGAAATGAGCAGTTCTTC

j_call: TRBJ1-4
v_call: TRBV4-2
d_call: NA
clone_size: NA
cdr3_aa: CASSQEQGNNEKLFF
cdr3_nt: TGTGCCAGCAGCCAAGAACAGGGTAATAATGAAAAACTGTTTTTT

j_call: TRBJ2-1
v_call: TRBV4-2
d_call: NA
clone_size: NA
cdr3_aa: CASSQDLLGGAYNEQFF
cdr3_nt: TGTGCCAGCAGCCAAGATTTATTGGGCGGAGCCTACAATGAGCAGTTCTTC

j_call: TRBJ2-3
v_call: TRBV4-1
d_call: TRBD1
clone_size: NA
cdr3_aa: CASSQGRYGTGRDTQYF
cdr3_nt: TGCGCCAGCAGCCAAGGGCGATATGGGACAGGGCGGGATACGCAGTATTTT

j_call: TRBJ2-7
v_call: TRBV20-1
d_call: TRBD1
clone_size: few
cdr3_aa: CSATEGTGIYEQYF
cdr3_nt: TGCAGTGCGACGGAAGGGACAGGGATTTACGAGCAGTACTTC

j_call: TRBJ2-3
v_call: TRBV20-1
d_call: NA
clone_size: NA
cdr3_aa: CSAPAGGGTISTDTQYF
cdr3_nt: TGCAGTGCTCCGGCGGGTGGGGGAACTATTAGCACAGATACGCAGTATTTT

j_call: TRBJ2-5
v_call: TRBV7-2
d_call: NA
clone_size: many
cdr3_aa: CASSLVPNREETQYF
cdr3_nt: TGTGCCAGCAGCTTAGTCCCAAACAGGGAAGAGACCCAGTACTTC

j_call: TRBJ1-1
v_call: TRBV7-2
d_call: NA
clone_size: NA
cdr3_aa: CASSLEYRVGTEAFF
cdr3_nt: TGTGCCAGCAGCTTAGAGTACAGGGTGGGCACTGAAGCTTTCTTT

j_call: TRBJ1-2
v_call: TRBV5-1
d_call: NA
clone_size: few
cdr3_aa: CASATSGQNGRDGYTF
cdr3_nt: TGCGCCAGCGCGACTTCCGGACAGAACGGCCGGGACGGCTACACCTTC

j_call: TRBJ2-3
v_call: TRBV20-1
d_call: NA
clone_size: few
cdr3_aa: CSSFGHTDTQYF
cdr3_nt: TGCAGTTCCTTCGGCCACACAGATACGCAGTATTTT

j_call: TRBJ1-4
v_call: TRBV4-1
d_call: TRBD1
clone_size: NA
cdr3_aa: CASSQERGPREKLFF
cdr3_nt: TGCGCCAGCAGCCAAGAAAGGGGGCCTCGTGAAAAACTGTTTTTT

j_call: TRBJ1-1
v_call: TRBV27
d_call: NA
clone_size: NA
cdr3_aa: CASSLRRMNTEAFF
cdr3_nt: TGTGCCAGCAGTTTACGGCGGATGAACACTGAAGCTTTCTTT

j_call: TRBJ2-5
v_call: TRBV7-2
d_call: NA
clone_size: NA
cdr3_aa: CASSLGFWGRSGSQDGTQYF
cdr3_nt: TGTGCCAGCAGCTTAGGTTTTTGGGGTCGGAGCGGGTCCCAGGACGGGACCCAGTACTTC

j_call: TRBJ2-5
v_call: TRBV11-2
d_call: TRBD2
clone_size: NA
cdr3_aa: CASSLSFWVREGQQETQYF
cdr3_nt: TGTGCCAGCAGCTTATCTTTTTGGGTCCGGGAGGGCCAACAAGAGACCCAGTACTTC

j_call: TRBJ2-7
v_call: TRBV9
d_call: TRBD2
clone_size: many
cdr3_aa: CASSVGPAGGREQYF
cdr3_nt: TGTGCCAGCAGCGTAGGGCCAGCGGGAGGCCGGGAGCAGTACTTC

j_call: TRBJ1-2
v_call: TRBV6-5
d_call: NA
clone_size: many
cdr3_aa: CATSLGGPYGYTF
cdr3_nt: TGTGCCACCTCCCTGGGGGGCCCCTATGGCTACACCTTC